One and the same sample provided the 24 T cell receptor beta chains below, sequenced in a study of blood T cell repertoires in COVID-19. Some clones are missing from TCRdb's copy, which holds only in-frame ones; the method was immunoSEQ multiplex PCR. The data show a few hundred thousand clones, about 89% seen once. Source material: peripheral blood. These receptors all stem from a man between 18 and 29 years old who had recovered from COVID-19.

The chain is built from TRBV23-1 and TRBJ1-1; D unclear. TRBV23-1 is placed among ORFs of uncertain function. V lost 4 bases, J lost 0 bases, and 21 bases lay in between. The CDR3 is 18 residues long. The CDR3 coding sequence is TGCGCCAGCAGTCCGGTCCCCCACCCACAGTACGTGAACACTGAAGCTTTCTTT. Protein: CASSPVPHPQYVNTEAFF.

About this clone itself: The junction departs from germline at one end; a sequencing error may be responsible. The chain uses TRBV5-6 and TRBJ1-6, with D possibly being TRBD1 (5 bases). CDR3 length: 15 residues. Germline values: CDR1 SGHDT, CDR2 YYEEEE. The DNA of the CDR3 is TGTGCCAGCAGTTTGGGGGGGACTTATAATTCACCCCTCCACTTT. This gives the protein CASSLGGTYNSPLHF.

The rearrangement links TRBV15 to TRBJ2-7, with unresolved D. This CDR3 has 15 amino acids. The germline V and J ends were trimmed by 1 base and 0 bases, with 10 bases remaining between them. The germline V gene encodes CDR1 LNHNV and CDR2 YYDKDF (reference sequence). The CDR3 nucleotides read TGTGCCACCAGCAGAGGAGCCGGTCTCTCCTACGAGCAGTACTTC. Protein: CATSRGAGLSYEQYF.

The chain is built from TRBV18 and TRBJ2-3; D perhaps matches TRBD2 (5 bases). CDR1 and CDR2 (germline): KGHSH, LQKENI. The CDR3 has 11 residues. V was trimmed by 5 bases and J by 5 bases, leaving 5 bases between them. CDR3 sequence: CASSAGDTQYF. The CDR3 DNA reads TGTGCCAGCTCAGCGGGAGATACGCAGTATTTT.

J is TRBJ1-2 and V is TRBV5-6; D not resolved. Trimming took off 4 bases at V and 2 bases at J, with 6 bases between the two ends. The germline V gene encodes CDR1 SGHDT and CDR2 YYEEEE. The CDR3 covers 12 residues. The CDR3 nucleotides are TGTGCCAGCAGCCTCGGGAACTATGGCTACACCTTC. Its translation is CASSLGNYGYTF.

For the CDR3, the DNA is TGTGCCAGCAGCTTCCTTAGGACAGATGAAGCTTTCTTT. Its protein is CASSFLRTDEAFF. The rearrangement joins TRBV7-9 to TRBJ1-1, with a weak D call TRBD1 (6 bases). Trimming stripped 3 bases from V and 7 bases from J, with 12 bases between. The CDR3 is 13 amino acids. Looked up from germline, CDR1 is SEHNR and CDR2 is FQNEAQ (reference sequence).

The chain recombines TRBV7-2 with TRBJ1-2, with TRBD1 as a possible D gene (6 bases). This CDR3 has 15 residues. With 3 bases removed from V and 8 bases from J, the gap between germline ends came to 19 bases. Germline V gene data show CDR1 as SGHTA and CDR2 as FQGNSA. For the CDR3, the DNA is TGTGCCAGCAGCTTGTCCCAGGGGCCATTTAGGGGCTACACCTTC. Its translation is CASSLSQGPFRGYTF. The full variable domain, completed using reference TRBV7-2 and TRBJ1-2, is GAGVSQSPSNKVTEKGKDVELRCDPISGHTALYWYRQSLGQGLEFLIYFQGNSAPDKSGLPSDRFSAERTGGSVSTLTIQRTQQEDSAVYLCASSLSQGPFRGYTFGSGTRLTVV.

CDR3 DNA: TGTGCCAGCTCACCACCTTCGGGAGGGTCCTACAATGAGCAGTTCTTC. Its protein is CASSPPSGGSYNEQFF. The chain joins TRBV18 to TRBJ2-1, with 8 positions matching TRBD2. V lost 0 bases and J lost 1; bases outside the gene matches: 2. CDR1 is KGHSH, CDR2 LQKENI, per germline. CDR3 length equals 16 residues.

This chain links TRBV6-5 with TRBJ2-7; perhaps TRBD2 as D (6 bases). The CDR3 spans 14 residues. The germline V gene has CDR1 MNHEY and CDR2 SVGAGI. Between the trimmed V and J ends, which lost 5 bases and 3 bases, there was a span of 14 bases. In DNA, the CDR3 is TGTGCCAGCAGTCCTGGGGCTAGCGACTACGAGCAGTACTTC. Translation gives CASSPGASDYEQYF.

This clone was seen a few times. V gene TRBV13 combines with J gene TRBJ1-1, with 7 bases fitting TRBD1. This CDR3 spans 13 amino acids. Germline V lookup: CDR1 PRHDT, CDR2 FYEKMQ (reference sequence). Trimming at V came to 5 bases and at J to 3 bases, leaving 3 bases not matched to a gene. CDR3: CASSDTGDTEAFF. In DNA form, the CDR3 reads TGTGCCAGCAGCGATACAGGGGACACTGAAGCTTTCTTT.

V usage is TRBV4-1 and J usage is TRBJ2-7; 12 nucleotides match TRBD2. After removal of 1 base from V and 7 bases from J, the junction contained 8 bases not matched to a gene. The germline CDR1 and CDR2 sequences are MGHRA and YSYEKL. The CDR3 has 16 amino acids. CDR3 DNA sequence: TGCGCCAGCAGCCAAGTCCCGGGACTAGCGGGCGGAGAGCAGTACTTC. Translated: CASSQVPGLAGGEQYF.

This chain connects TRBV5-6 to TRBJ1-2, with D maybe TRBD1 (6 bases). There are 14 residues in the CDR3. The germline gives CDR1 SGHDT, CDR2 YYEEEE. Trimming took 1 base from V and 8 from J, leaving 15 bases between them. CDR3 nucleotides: TGTGCCAGCAGCTTGAGGGGGTCCTATTCGGGCTACACCTTC. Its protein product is CASSLRGSYSGYTF.

The DNA for the CDR3 is TGTGCCTGGAGTGTAGGGTCTGGGTCTGGGGGGGGGACCCAGTACTTC. Translating gives CAWSVGSGSGGGTQYF. J is TRBJ2-5 and V is TRBV30, with 7 bases identical to TRBD2. The junction had 14 bases not matched to a gene; V was cut back by 0 bases and J by 7 bases. CDR3 length: 16 amino acids. The germline V gene encodes CDR1 GTSNPN and CDR2 SVGIG (reference sequence).

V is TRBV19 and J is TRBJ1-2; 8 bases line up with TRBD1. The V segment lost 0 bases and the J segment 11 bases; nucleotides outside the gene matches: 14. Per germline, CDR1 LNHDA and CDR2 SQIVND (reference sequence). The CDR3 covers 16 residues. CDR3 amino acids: CASSIDRRDRGGGYTF. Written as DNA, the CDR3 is TGTGCCAGTAGTATAGATCGTCGAGACAGGGGAGGTGGATACACCTTC.

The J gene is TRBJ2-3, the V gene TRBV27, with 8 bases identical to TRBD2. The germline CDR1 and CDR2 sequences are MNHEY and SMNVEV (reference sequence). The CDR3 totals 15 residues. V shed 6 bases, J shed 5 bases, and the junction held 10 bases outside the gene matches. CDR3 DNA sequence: TGTGCCAGCAGCCCGGTGGGTAGCGGGGTAGATACGCAGTATTTT. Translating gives CASSPVGSGVDTQYF.

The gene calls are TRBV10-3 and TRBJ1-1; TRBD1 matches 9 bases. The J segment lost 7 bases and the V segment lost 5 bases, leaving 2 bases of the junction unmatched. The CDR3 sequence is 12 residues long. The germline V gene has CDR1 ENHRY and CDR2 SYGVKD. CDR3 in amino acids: CAISPGQGEAFF. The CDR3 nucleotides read TGTGCCATCAGTCCGGGACAGGGTGAAGCTTTCTTT.

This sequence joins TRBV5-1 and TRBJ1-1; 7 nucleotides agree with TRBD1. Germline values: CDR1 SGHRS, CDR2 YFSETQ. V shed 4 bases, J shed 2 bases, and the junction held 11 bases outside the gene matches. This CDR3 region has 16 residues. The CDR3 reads CASSPGAGQTNTEAFF. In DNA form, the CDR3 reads TGCGCCAGCAGCCCCGGTGCGGGACAGACCAACACTGAAGCTTTCTTT.

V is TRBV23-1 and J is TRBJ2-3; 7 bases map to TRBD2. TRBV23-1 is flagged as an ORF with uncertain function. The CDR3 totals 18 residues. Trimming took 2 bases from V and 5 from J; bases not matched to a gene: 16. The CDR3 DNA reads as TGCGCCAGCAGTCAAACCTCCGGACTAGGAGGAACGGGAGATACGCAGTATTTT. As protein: CASSQTSGLGGTGDTQYF.

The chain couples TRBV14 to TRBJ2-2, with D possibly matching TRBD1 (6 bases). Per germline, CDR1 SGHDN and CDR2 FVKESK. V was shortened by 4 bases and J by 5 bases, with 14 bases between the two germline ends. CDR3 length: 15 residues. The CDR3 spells CASSRVLRGTGELFF. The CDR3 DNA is TGTGCCAGCAGCCGAGTGCTCAGGGGAACCGGGGAGCTGTTTTTT.

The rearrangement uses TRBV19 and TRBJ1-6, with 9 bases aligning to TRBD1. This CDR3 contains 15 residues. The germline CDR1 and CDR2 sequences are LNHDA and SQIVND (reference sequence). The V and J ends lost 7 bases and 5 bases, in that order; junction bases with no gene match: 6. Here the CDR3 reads CASTPRDRDNSPLHF. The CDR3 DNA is TGTGCCAGTACCCCCCGGGACAGGGATAATTCACCCCTCCACTTT.

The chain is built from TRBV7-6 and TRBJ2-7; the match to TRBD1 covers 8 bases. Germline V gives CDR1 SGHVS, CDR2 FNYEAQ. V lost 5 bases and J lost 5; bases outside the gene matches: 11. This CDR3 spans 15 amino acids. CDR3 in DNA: TGTGCCAGCAGCCCCCTTGGGCAGGGGGCTCACGAGCAGTACTTC. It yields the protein CASSPLGQGAHEQYF.

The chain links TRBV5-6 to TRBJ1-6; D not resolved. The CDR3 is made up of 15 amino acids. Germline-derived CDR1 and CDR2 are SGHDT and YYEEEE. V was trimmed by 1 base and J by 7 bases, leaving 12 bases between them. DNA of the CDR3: TGTGCCAGCAGCTTGCAAGTCCCAGAAAATTCACCCCTCCACTTT. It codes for CASSLQVPENSPLHF.

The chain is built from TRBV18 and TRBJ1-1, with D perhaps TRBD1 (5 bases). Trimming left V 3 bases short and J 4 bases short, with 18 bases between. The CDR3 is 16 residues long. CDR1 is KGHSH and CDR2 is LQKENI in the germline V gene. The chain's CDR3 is CASSPRAPGGGTEAFF. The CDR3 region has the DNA TGTGCCAGCTCACCCCGGGCCCCCGGGGGTGGCACTGAAGCTTTCTTT.

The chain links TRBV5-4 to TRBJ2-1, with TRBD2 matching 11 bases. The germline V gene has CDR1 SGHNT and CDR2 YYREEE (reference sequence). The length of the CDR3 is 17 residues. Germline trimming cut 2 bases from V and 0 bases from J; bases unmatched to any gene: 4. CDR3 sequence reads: CASSLFSGGDSYNEQFF. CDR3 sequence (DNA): TGTGCCAGCAGCTTATTTAGCGGGGGGGACTCCTACAATGAGCAGTTCTTC.